This T cell receptor beta chain was identified in a study of T cell repertoires in cytomegalovirus infection (dated by TCRdb to the late 2010s). The study in broad terms: Because public TCR beta signatures pointed to carriage of CMV infection together with the matching HLA type, the HLA type of each donor mattered for the analysis.

Per the germline V gene, SGDLS is the CDR1 and YYNGEE is the CDR2. The CDR3 spans 13 residues, from the cysteine through the phenylalanine. The read is trimmed to its CDR3 DNA, 39 bases read in frame from base 1. V is cut by 4 bases and J by 11 bases, and the space between the germline ends is 18 bases. Results and caveats for the whole study, not just this receptor: Carriers of CMV infection plus the relevant HLA type were discriminated by the cumulative frequency of public TCR beta family members in the study cohort and in an independent roughly 350-donor cohort. In the ex vivo response, HLA-C-restricted CMV-specific TCR beta clonotypes were dominant, and in two of eight donors the single most frequent clonotype came from this HLA-C-restricted group.

A remark on this clonotype: Which antigen it targets is not known. No much larger clone is present one base from it, and per-base qualities are unavailable.

Sequenced on an Illumina HiSeq 1500. TCRdb trimmed the raw reads at Q25, called clones with MiXCR and kept productive beta chains. Each entry is one CDR3 protein sequence, shown with its most common DNA and genes. This sample has about 490,000 distinct CDR3 sequences in its table, and 16% of those were observed once. The top ten clonotypes cover 20% to 30% of the sample. The chain employs TRBV9 and TRBJ1-1; the D gene lacks a confident call. Material for sequencing was CD8+ T cells from PBMCs. This sequence was found in a human donor in good health (CMV status not recorded). Some clones in this sample may be carry-over from other donors' samples. The CDR3 region has the sequence CASSPRTTLGAFF. The nucleotides are TGTGCCAGCAGCCCGAGGACGACCTTGGGGGCTTTCTTT.